Listed here are 6 T cell receptor beta chains from one sample, sequenced in a study of Graves' ophthalmopathy and Graves' hyperthyroidism. TCR beta CDR3 regions were amplified from RNA transcripts. HTBI primers were used in a first-round RT-PCR, which preceded a second-round multiplex PCR. TCRdb re-called the multiplex PCR reads through MiXCR, storing one row per CDR3 protein. The sample includes about 240,000 distinct CDR3 sequences, roughly 50% of them seen just once. Sequencing was done on a sample of peripheral blood. Receptors originate from an adult man with Graves' ophthalmopathy.

This chain uses TRBV7-9 with TRBJ2-7; D not resolved. CDR1 and CDR2 from the germline V gene are SEHNR and FQNEAQ (reference sequence). The CDR3 sequence is 14 residues long. Trimming removed 0 bases from V and 4 bases from J, with 10 bases in between. The CDR3 protein is CASSLAPALYEQYF. CDR3 bases: TGTGCCAGCAGCTTAGCCCCGGCATTATACGAGCAGTACTTC.

The rearrangement joins TRBV12-3 or TRBV12-4 to TRBJ2-7; D gene ambiguous. CDR3 size: 13 residues. V shed 6 bases and J shed 5 bases, with 14 bases lying between them. CDR3 bases: TGTGCCAGCAGCCTTGACCCCCTGGACGAGCAGTACTTC. Amino acids: CASSLDPLDEQYF.

This clonotype was seen at least ten times. The CDR3 here is CASSLDSTWGEQYF. CDR3 DNA: TGTGCCAGCAGTTTAGACAGTACTTGGGGCGAGCAGTACTTC. The V call is TRBV27, the J call TRBJ2-7, with a tentative D call TRBD1 (5 bases). V was clipped by 2 bases and J by 6 bases, with 14 bases between them. CDR1 is MNHEY and CDR2 is SMNVEV in the germline V gene (reference sequence). There are 14 residues in the CDR3.

The J gene is TRBJ1-3, the V gene TRBV9, with a weak D call TRBD1 (5 bases). The CDR3 contains 14 residues. CDR1 and CDR2 from the germline V gene are SGDLS and YYNGEE. V dropped 5 bases and J dropped 8 bases, with 17 bases sitting between them. The CDR3 here is CASSYGMGEDTIYF. CDR3 DNA: TGTGCCAGCAGTTACGGAATGGGGGAGGACACCATATATTTT. Combining the CDR3 with reference TRBV9 and TRBJ1-3 gives the whole variable domain DSGVTQTPKHLITATGQRVTLRCSPRSGDLSVYWYQQSLDQGLQFLIQYYNGEERAKGNILERFSAQQFPDLHSELNLSSLELGDSALYFCASSYGMGEDTIYFGEGSWLTVV.

The chain carries TRBV19 and TRBJ2-7; D call uncertain. The CDR3 sequence is 14 residues long. Trimming removed 10 bases from V and 0 bases from J, with 16 bases in between. Germline-derived CDR1 and CDR2 are LNHDA and SQIVND (reference sequence). In nucleotides, the CDR3 is TGTGCCACTGGAAAAGGGCGCAGCTCCTACGAGCAGTACTTC. Its translation is CATGKGRSSYEQYF. The full variable domain, rest sourced from reference TRBV19 and TRBJ2-7, is DGGITQSPKYLFRKEGQNVTLSCEQNLNHDAMYWYRQDPGQGLRLIYYSQIVNDFQKGDIAEGYSVSREKKESFPLTVTSAQKNPTAFYLCATGKGRSSYEQYFGPGTRLTVT.

This chain links TRBV5-1 with TRBJ1-1; 7 nucleotides line up with TRBD1. The ends lost 3 bases at V and 1 base at J; junction bases unmatched: 6. Germline CDR1 is SGHRS and CDR2 is YFSETQ. The CDR3 consists of 15 residues. The CDR3 nucleotides are TGCGCCAGCAGCTCTGAGACAGGGTCGAACACTGAAGCTTTCTTT. It specifies CASSSETGSNTEAFF.